Listed below are T cell receptor beta chains from one sample, sequenced in a study of blood T cells in healthy people across ages. A single record per CDR3 protein comes from TCRdb applying MiXCR to the 5' RACE reads. In the table there are roughly 1,700,000 distinct CDR3 sequences, 28% of which are singletons. The sequenced material came from blood. These receptors originate from a woman aged 25-40 years in good health. The CDR3 runs from the conserved cysteine through the conserved F or W. A D gene is named only where the DNA matches it firmly. Only some rows state a clone size, as once, few, many or a class for expanded clones.

V gene: TRBV15
clone size: .
D gene: .
J gene: TRBJ2-3
CDR3 protein: CATSRGTNPDTQYF
CDR3 DNA: TGTGCCACCAGCAGAGGGACAAATCCAGATACGCAGTATTTT

V gene: TRBV6-5
clone size: many
D gene: .
J gene: TRBJ2-4
CDR3 protein: CASSLSPPPKNIQYF
CDR3 DNA: TGTGCCAGCAGTCTATCCCCCCCGCCCAAAAACATTCAGTACTTC

V gene: TRBV4-1
clone size: .
D gene: .
J gene: TRBJ2-2
CDR3 protein: CASSQKDLGTGELFF
CDR3 DNA: TGCGCCAGCAGCCAAAAAGATCTGGGGACCGGGGAGCTGTTTTTT

V gene: TRBV27
clone size: .
D gene: TRBD2
J gene: TRBJ2-1
CDR3 protein: CAGSHSSGSRDEQFF
CDR3 DNA: TGTGCCGGCAGCCACTCTAGCGGGAGTCGTGATGAGCAGTTCTTC

V gene: TRBV7-2
clone size: few
D gene: TRBD2
J gene: TRBJ2-7
CDR3 protein: CASSLASSGAIYEQYF
CDR3 DNA: TGTGCCAGCAGCTTGGCGTCCAGCGGGGCGATCTACGAGCAGTACTTC

V gene: TRBV6-1
clone size: once
D gene: TRBD2
J gene: TRBJ2-5
CDR3 protein: CATTPLAGGLPLRHTQYF
CDR3 DNA: TGTGCCACGACGCCGCTAGCGGGGGGCCTCCCTCTCCGCCACACCCAGTACTTC

V gene: TRBV6-6
clone size: .
D gene: TRBD2
J gene: TRBJ2-5
CDR3 protein: CASRLAGGMKTQYF
CDR3 DNA: TGTGCCAGCAGGCTAGCGGGGGGGATGAAGACCCAGTACTTC

V gene: TRBV20-1
clone size: .
D gene: .
J gene: TRBJ2-1
CDR3 protein: CSARAPGGGSIAGEQFF
CDR3 DNA: TGCAGTGCTAGAGCTCCGGGGGGCGGGAGTATCGCGGGTGAACAGTTCTTC

V gene: TRBV5-1
clone size: .
D gene: .
J gene: TRBJ1-2
CDR3 protein: CASGFFRPGDYGYTF
CDR3 DNA: TGCGCCAGCGGTTTCTTTAGACCGGGGGACTATGGCTACACCTTC

V gene: TRBV5-1
clone size: few
D gene: TRBD2
J gene: TRBJ2-2
CDR3 protein: CASSLGAGPVTGELFF
CDR3 DNA: TGCGCCAGCAGCTTGGGAGCGGGACCGGTCACCGGGGAGCTGTTTTTT

V gene: TRBV19
clone size: .
D gene: .
J gene: TRBJ1-5
CDR3 protein: CASSLRGRPQPQHF
CDR3 DNA: TGTGCCAGTAGTCTCCGGGGCAGGCCACAGCCCCAGCATTTT

V gene: TRBV7-9
clone size: few
D gene: .
J gene: TRBJ1-1
CDR3 protein: CASETLRGAMNTEAFF
CDR3 DNA: TGTGCCAGCGAGACCCTCAGAGGGGCCATGAACACTGAAGCTTTCTTT

V gene: TRBV12-5
clone size: .
D gene: TRBD1
J gene: TRBJ2-7
CDR3 protein: CASGLDRGGNEQYF
CDR3 DNA: TGTGCTAGTGGTCTCGACAGGGGGGGCAACGAGCAGTACTTC

V gene: TRBV20-1
clone size: .
D gene: .
J gene: TRBJ2-3
CDR3 protein: CSAGGFFGGPSTDTQYF
CDR3 DNA: TGCAGTGCTGGGGGTTTTTTTGGCGGGCCTAGCACAGATACGCAGTATTTT

V gene: TRBV20-1
clone size: many
D gene: .
J gene: TRBJ2-7
CDR3 protein: CSAMAGATAYEQYF
CDR3 DNA: TGCAGTGCTATGGCAGGCGCGACAGCCTACGAGCAGTACTTC

V gene: TRBV24-1
clone size: .
D gene: TRBD2
J gene: TRBJ2-1
CDR3 protein: CATTTRERDLYSEQFF
CDR3 DNA: TGTGCCACCACTACCAGAGAGCGGGATCTTTATAGTGAGCAGTTCTTC

V gene: TRBV9
clone size: .
D gene: TRBD2
J gene: TRBJ2-1
CDR3 protein: CASSAAGVRNNEQFF
CDR3 DNA: TGTGCCAGCAGCGCAGCGGGAGTACGGAACAATGAGCAGTTCTTC

V gene: TRBV2
clone size: many
D gene: .
J gene: TRBJ2-7
CDR3 protein: CASTYGGRSYEQYF
CDR3 DNA: TGTGCCAGCACCTACGGGGGAAGGTCCTACGAGCAGTACTTC

V gene: TRBV5-1
clone size: .
D gene: .
J gene: TRBJ2-3
CDR3 protein: CASSYRDPSTDTQYF
CDR3 DNA: TGCGCCAGCAGCTACAGGGACCCTAGCACAGATACGCAGTATTTT

V gene: TRBV28
clone size: .
D gene: .
J gene: TRBJ2-1
CDR3 protein: CASTTPGSNEQFF
CDR3 DNA: TGTGCCAGCACCACCCCAGGGAGTAATGAGCAGTTCTTC

V gene: TRBV18
clone size: .
D gene: TRBD2
J gene: TRBJ2-7
CDR3 protein: CASSPGLGAGGPYEQYF
CDR3 DNA: TGTGCCAGCTCGCCCGGTCTGGGAGCGGGAGGGCCCTACGAGCAGTACTTC

V gene: TRBV20-1
clone size: many
D gene: .
J gene: TRBJ1-5
CDR3 protein: CSVTVGRDQPQHF
CDR3 DNA: TGCAGTGTCACCGTCGGCAGGGATCAGCCCCAGCATTTT

V gene: TRBV3-1
clone size: many
D gene: .
J gene: TRBJ2-2
CDR3 protein: CASSQGGTGELFF
CDR3 DNA: TGTGCCAGCAGCCAGGGGGGCACCGGGGAGCTGTTTTTT

V gene: TRBV11-3
clone size: .
D gene: .
J gene: TRBJ2-1
CDR3 protein: CASSRDSTYNEQFF
CDR3 DNA: TGTGCCAGCTCCCGGGACTCAACCTACAATGAGCAGTTCTTC

V gene: TRBV20-1
clone size: .
D gene: .
J gene: TRBJ2-1
CDR3 protein: CSAQRLYNEQFF
CDR3 DNA: TGCAGTGCTCAGCGCCTCTACAATGAGCAGTTCTTC

V gene: TRBV6-1
clone size: .
D gene: .
J gene: TRBJ2-3
CDR3 protein: CASRPSRNTDTQYF
CDR3 DNA: TGTGCCAGTAGACCCAGCCGGAACACAGATACGCAGTATTTT

V gene: TRBV5-1
clone size: .
D gene: .
J gene: TRBJ1-2
CDR3 protein: CASSSTLTGLYGYTF
CDR3 DNA: TGCGCCAGCAGCTCCACCCTGACAGGATTATATGGCTACACCTTC

V gene: TRBV7-8
clone size: few
D gene: TRBD2
J gene: TRBJ2-4
CDR3 protein: CASSALAGIRNIQYF
CDR3 DNA: TGTGCCAGCAGCGCACTAGCGGGAATAAGGAACATTCAGTACTTC

V gene: TRBV28
clone size: .
D gene: .
J gene: TRBJ1-1
CDR3 protein: CASSFLKSEAFF
CDR3 DNA: TGTGCCAGCAGTTTTTTAAAATCTGAAGCTTTCTTT

V gene: TRBV29-1
clone size: few
D gene: .
J gene: TRBJ2-7
CDR3 protein: CSATGRSSYEQYF
CDR3 DNA: TGCAGCGCAACAGGACGGAGCTCCTACGAGCAGTACTTC

V gene: TRBV4-3
clone size: .
D gene: .
J gene: TRBJ2-1
CDR3 protein: CASSQAYRGGNEQFF
CDR3 DNA: TGCGCCAGCAGCCAAGCCTACAGGGGAGGAAATGAGCAGTTCTTC

V gene: TRBV2
clone size: .
D gene: TRBD1
J gene: TRBJ1-2
CDR3 protein: CASTATGMVFYGYTF
CDR3 DNA: TGTGCCAGCACCGCGACAGGGATGGTCTTCTATGGCTACACCTTC